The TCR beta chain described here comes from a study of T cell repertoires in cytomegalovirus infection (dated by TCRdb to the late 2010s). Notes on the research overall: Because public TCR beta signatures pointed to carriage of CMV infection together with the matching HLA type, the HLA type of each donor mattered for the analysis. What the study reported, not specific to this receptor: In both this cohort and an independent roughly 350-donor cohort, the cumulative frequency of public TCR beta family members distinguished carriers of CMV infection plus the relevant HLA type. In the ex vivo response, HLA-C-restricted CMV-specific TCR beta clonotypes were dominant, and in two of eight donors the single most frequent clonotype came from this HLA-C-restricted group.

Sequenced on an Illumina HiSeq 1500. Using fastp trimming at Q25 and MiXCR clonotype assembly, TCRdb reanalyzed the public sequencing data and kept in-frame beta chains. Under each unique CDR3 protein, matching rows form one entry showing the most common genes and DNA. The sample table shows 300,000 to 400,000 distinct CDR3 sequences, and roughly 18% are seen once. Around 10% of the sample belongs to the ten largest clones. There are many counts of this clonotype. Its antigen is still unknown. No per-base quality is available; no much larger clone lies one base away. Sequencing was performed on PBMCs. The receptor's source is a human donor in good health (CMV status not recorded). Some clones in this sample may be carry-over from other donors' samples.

The DNA sequence follows: TGTGCCAGCAGTGGACCGGGGACAGCGAACACTGAAGCTTTCTTT. Its protein is CASSGPGTANTEAFF. The chain is assembled from TRBV6-1 and TRBJ1-1, with 7 bases in between that match TRBD1. The cysteine opens and the phenylalanine closes a CDR3 of 15 amino acids. Only the CDR3 portion is preserved as DNA: 45 bases, with reading frame beginning at the first base. The junction shows trimming of 4 bases on V and 1 base on J, and the gene matches do not reach 6 bases of it. CDR1 MNHNS and CDR2 SASEGT were looked up in the germline V gene.